This is a list of T cell receptor beta chains from one sample in a study of CD8 T cells in ankylosing spondylitis. TCRdb itself ran the 5' RACE reads through MiXCR, one entry per CDR3 protein. The table records 160,000 or so distinct CDR3 sequences, around 9.6% of them present only once. Sequenced sample: blood, either unsorted or a sorted T cell fraction (not recorded which). These receptors all stem from a female donor with ankylosing spondylitis or in good health (not recorded which). The CDR3 runs from the conserved cysteine through the conserved F or W. A D gene is named only where the DNA matches it firmly. Where a row states a size, it is once, few, many or the class of an expanded clone; other rows omit it.

D gene,V gene,J gene,clone size,CDR3 length,CDR3 protein,CDR3 DNA
NA,TRBV20-1,TRBJ2-7,few,13,CSARRDTSYEQYF,TGCAGTGCTCGCCGGGACACGTCCTACGAGCAGTACTTC
TRBD1,TRBV24-1,TRBJ2-7,many,15,CATSDPRQGFYEQYF,TGTGCCACCAGTGATCCTCGACAGGGGTTCTACGAGCAGTACTTC
NA,TRBV15,TRBJ2-5,few,14,CATSREWGGGTQYF,TGTGCCACCAGCAGAGAGTGGGGCGGAGGGACCCAGTACTTC
NA,TRBV28,TRBJ1-5,few,13,CASSFSAHQPQHF,TGTGCCAGCAGTTTCTCCGCACATCAGCCCCAGCATTTT
NA,TRBV7-2,TRBJ1-5,NA,14,CASSATDSSQPQHF,TGTGCCAGCAGCGCGACAGATTCGAGCCAGCCCCAGCATTTT
NA,TRBV2,TRBJ2-1,few,13,CGDGGQPYNEQFF,TGTGGAGACGGAGGCCAACCTTACAATGAGCAGTTCTTC
NA,TRBV6-5,TRBJ2-5,NA,16,CASSYSPRGVRETQYF,TGTGCCAGCAGTTACTCCCCCAGGGGTGTGAGAGAGACCCAGTACTTC
TRBD1,TRBV6-2/TRBV6-3,TRBJ1-5,NA,15,CASSSPDRAHQPQHF,TGTGCCAGCAGTTCCCCCGACAGGGCCCATCAGCCCCAGCATTTT
NA,TRBV3-1,TRBJ2-3,NA,15,CASSQDPTSTDTQYF,TGTGCCAGCAGCCAAGATCCGACTAGCACAGATACGCAGTATTTT
NA,TRBV14,TRBJ2-1,NA,15,CASSQVDSSYNEQFF,TGTGCCAGCAGCCAAGTGGACAGCTCCTACAATGAGCAGTTCTTC
NA,TRBV24-1,TRBJ2-2,NA,14,CATSDRVHTGELFF,TGTGCCACCAGTGACAGGGTGCACACCGGGGAGCTGTTTTTT
TRBD1,TRBV4-3,TRBJ1-1,NA,16,CASSQMLTGGLTEAFF,TGCGCCAGCAGCCAAATGCTGACAGGGGGTCTCACTGAAGCTTTCTTT
NA,TRBV7-9,TRBJ2-2,many,14,CASSLNSNTGELFF,TGTGCCAGCAGCTTAAACTCCAACACCGGGGAGCTGTTTTTT
NA,TRBV5-1,TRBJ2-7,NA,12,CASTLGCREQYF,TGCGCCAGCACCCTGGGGTGTCGCGAGCAGTACTTC
NA,TRBV7-8,TRBJ2-2,many,16,CASSPGSGYSTGELFF,TGTGCCAGCAGCCCCGGATCGGGGTACAGCACCGGGGAGCTGTTTTTT
NA,TRBV6-2/TRBV6-3,TRBJ1-1,many,15,CASSYGPSENTEAFF,TGTGCCAGCAGTTACGGGCCGTCGGAGAACACTGAAGCTTTCTTT
NA,TRBV20-1,TRBJ1-1,NA,11,CSASGETEAFF,TGCAGTGCTAGTGGGGAAACTGAAGCTTTCTTT
TRBD2,TRBV7-9,TRBJ2-3,many,14,CASSDSGRGDTQYF,TGTGCCAGCAGCGATAGCGGGAGAGGAGATACGCAGTATTTT
NA,TRBV7-2,TRBJ2-1,many,12,CASSSLEQEQFF,TGTGCCAGCAGCTCACTCGAACAGGAGCAGTTCTTC
TRBD2,TRBV6-5,TRBJ2-2,NA,17,CASSYLAGNLNTGELFF,TGTGCCAGCAGTTACCTAGCGGGTAACCTGAACACCGGGGAGCTGTTTTTT
NA,TRBV19,TRBJ2-7,NA,14,CASSIIEGAYEQYF,TGTGCCAGTAGTATTATCGAGGGGGCCTACGAGCAGTACTTC
NA,TRBV10-2,TRBJ1-5,few,13,CASNPGRNQPQHF,TGCGCCAGCAACCCCGGTCGCAATCAGCCCCAGCATTTT
NA,TRBV5-5,TRBJ2-3,many,15,CASSLGLELLDTQYF,TGTGCCAGCAGCTTGGGGCTGGAGCTGCTCGATACGCAGTATTTT
NA,TRBV6-1,TRBJ2-3,NA,15,CASTRSGFPTDTQYF,TGTGCCAGCACCAGGTCGGGGTTTCCCACAGATACGCAGTATTTT
TRBD1,TRBV7-6,TRBJ2-1,NA,14,CASSLGEGAGEQFF,TGTGCCAGCAGCTTAGGTGAGGGGGCGGGTGAGCAGTTCTTC
NA,TRBV25-1,TRBJ1-4,NA,16,CASSDYWDTLDEKLFF,TGTGCCAGCAGTGATTACTGGGACACGTTGGATGAAAAACTGTTTTTT
TRBD2,TRBV13,TRBJ2-1,NA,16,CASSLAYGTRDNEQFF,TGTGCCAGCAGCTTAGCCTACGGGACTAGGGACAATGAGCAGTTCTTC
NA,TRBV4-3,TRBJ1-1,many,15,CASSPQENQPTEAFF,TGCGCCAGCAGCCCACAGGAAAACCAACCCACTGAAGCTTTCTTT
NA,TRBV7-6,TRBJ2-7,NA,13,CASSLEGWGEQYF,TGTGCCAGCAGCTTAGAGGGGTGGGGCGAGCAGTACTTC
NA,TRBV20-1,TRBJ2-7,few,16,CSARATGTKSSYEQYF,TGCAGTGCTAGAGCTACCGGGACAAAGAGCTCCTACGAGCAGTACTTC
NA,TRBV14,TRBJ2-3,NA,17,CASSQDNRFLPTDTQYF,TGTGCCAGCAGCCAAGATAACAGATTCCTACCCACAGATACGCAGTATTTT
NA,TRBV12-5,TRBJ2-1,NA,12,CASGPTSNEQSF,TGTGCTAGTGGTCCAACCTCGAATGAGCAGTCCTTC
NA,TRBV7-8,TRBJ2-1,many,16,CASTHPGQSSYNEQFF,TGTGCCAGCACACATCCCGGACAAAGCTCCTACAATGAGCAGTTCTTC
TRBD2,TRBV12-3/TRBV12-4,TRBJ2-1,many,15,CASTAAGAAYNEQFF,TGTGCCAGCACCGCCGCGGGAGCGGCCTACAATGAGCAGTTCTTC
NA,TRBV12-3/TRBV12-4,TRBJ2-3,many,14,CASSTSGSGDTQYF,TGTGCCAGCAGCACGAGCGGATCAGGGGATACGCAGTATTTT
NA,TRBV12-3/TRBV12-4,TRBJ1-1,NA,12,CASSFGGREAFF,TGTGCCAGCAGTTTTGGAGGGAGGGAAGCTTTCTTT
NA,TRBV20-1,TRBJ2-3,NA,15,CSARDRIDPIDTQYF,TGCAGTGCTAGAGATCGGATTGATCCCATAGATACGCAGTATTTT
NA,TRBV4-3,TRBJ1-4,few,14,CASSHSSVGEKLFF,TGCGCCAGCAGCCACTCAAGCGTAGGTGAAAAACTGTTTTTT
NA,TRBV27,TRBJ2-1,NA,14,CASSFQPSNNEQFF,TGTGCCAGCAGTTTTCAGCCCTCTAACAATGAGCAGTTCTTC
NA,TRBV6-1,TRBJ2-3,NA,15,CASNITGRDTDTQYF,TGTGCCAGCAATATAACCGGGCGTGACACAGATACGCAGTATTTT
NA,TRBV9,TRBJ2-3,NA,16,CASSDHLMGDTDTQYF,TGTGCCAGCAGCGACCATCTGATGGGAGACACAGATACGCAGTATTTT
TRBD1,TRBV12-3/TRBV12-4,TRBJ1-5,NA,13,CASSQGAGQPQHF,TGTGCCAGCAGTCAGGGGGCAGGTCAGCCCCAGCATTTT
NA,TRBV2,TRBJ2-1,NA,10,CASTGNEQFF,TGTGCCAGCACGGGAAATGAGCAGTTCTTC
NA,TRBV7-6,TRBJ2-3,few,13,CASSWDSADTQYF,TGTGCCAGCAGCTGGGACTCAGCAGATACGCAGTATTTT
NA,TRBV7-2,TRBJ2-7,NA,15,CASSLEGGLSYEQYF,TGTGCCAGCAGCTTAGAGGGGGGGCTCTCCTACGAGCAGTACTTC
NA,TRBV9,TRBJ1-3,many,14,CASSAYRDSNTIYF,TGTGCCAGCAGCGCCTACAGGGACTCGAACACCATATATTTT
NA,TRBV14,TRBJ2-6,NA,16,CASSRPGRSGANVLTF,TGTGCCAGCAGCCGACCCGGACGGTCTGGGGCCAACGTCCTGACTTTC
NA,TRBV4-1,TRBJ1-2,few,13,CASSQDTVWGYTF,TGCGCCAGCAGCCAAGATACAGTCTGGGGCTACACCTTC
NA,TRBV7-6,TRBJ2-7,NA,13,CASSSSGWYEQYF,TGTGCCAGCAGCTCCTCGGGGTGGTACGAGCAGTACTTC
TRBD2,TRBV6-1,TRBJ2-1,few,15,CASRPSGTTYNEQFF,TGTGCCAGCAGACCCTCCGGGACTACCTACAATGAGCAGTTCTTC
NA,TRBV27,TRBJ1-1,NA,11,CASGRGTEAFF,TGTGCCAGCGGGAGGGGGACTGAAGCTTTCTTT
TRBD2,TRBV20-1,TRBJ2-7,NA,15,CSARDLAGKSYEQYF,TGCAGTGCTAGAGATCTAGCGGGGAAATCCTACGAGCAGTACTTC
TRBD2,TRBV7-6,TRBJ2-1,few,17,CASSLYQGGSSYNEQFF,TGTGCCAGCAGCTTATATCAGGGAGGGAGCTCCTACAATGAGCAGTTCTTC
NA,TRBV20-1,TRBJ1-2,NA,14,CSAYRQTLFYGYTF,TGCAGTGCTTATAGGCAGACCCTTTTCTATGGCTACACCTTC
NA,TRBV9,TRBJ2-5,NA,16,CASSPWGVGRGETQYF,TGTGCCAGCAGCCCGTGGGGGGTGGGCAGGGGAGAGACCCAGTACTTC
TRBD1,TRBV4-3,TRBJ1-2,NA,17,CASSQRDRGEEDYGYTF,TGCGCCAGCAGCCAACGGGACAGGGGGGAAGAGGACTATGGCTACACCTTC
NA,TRBV7-6,TRBJ2-1,NA,16,CASSPEGGVGSNEQFF,TGTGCCAGCAGCCCAGAGGGCGGGGTCGGGAGCAATGAGCAGTTCTTC
TRBD2,TRBV12-3/TRBV12-4,TRBJ2-1,many,15,CASSFQLAGSDEQFF,TGTGCCAGCAGTTTTCAACTAGCGGGAAGCGATGAGCAGTTCTTC